The source of this T cell receptor (beta chain) is a study of shared T cell receptors in the human thymus. Trimming removed 6 bases from V and 6 bases from J, with 12 bases in between. The CDR3 loop spans 11 amino acids. CDR1 and CDR2 (germline): DFQATT, SNEGSKA (reference sequence). Notes on this clone: Other DNA sequences in the same sample also yield this CDR3.

Data came from immunoSEQ multiplex PCR; TCRdb stores just in-frame clones and leaves some out. The sample records hundreds of thousands of clones, 88% being singletons. This sample also belongs to another study, concerning human thymus T cells. That work contributes: The sample donors, healthy Finnish infants, were having corrective surgery for congenital heart defects. The study used thymus tissue resected during corrective heart surgery. Thymic as well as blood repertoires seemed to favor certain V and J genes unevenly.

The sequenced sample consisted of thymocytes. The sequence was collected from a boy under two years old with a congenital heart defect. The J gene is TRBJ2-7, the V gene TRBV20-1, with a weak D call TRBD1 (5 bases). The CDR3 DNA follows: TGCAGTGCCAGGGATCGTTCCGAGCAGTACTTC. Amino acids: CSARDRSEQYF.